Listed here is a single T cell receptor (beta chain). Its antigen is as yet unknown. This CDR3 is built from 15 residues. With 3 bases removed from V and 3 bases from J, the gap between germline ends came to 12 bases. Germline CDR1 is MGHRA and CDR2 is YSYEKL. PCR primers comprised 60 Vbeta and 13 Jbeta primers. Produced via immunoSEQ multiplex PCR; TCRdb's table is partial and in-frame only. There are under 200,000 clones in the sample; roughly 90% occur only once, and more than 0.25% lies in the top ten. These data originate in a study of cytomegalovirus exposure and HLA in healthy donors. About the research overall: An early release of data contained roughly 86 million unique TCRs, which came from HLA-typed donors.

Whole-study findings and limits: Being productive about 87% or about 30% of the time was typical of most TCR beta V segments in an earlier analysis. Associated with cytomegalovirus, according to the listing, were 150 to 200 TCR beta chains. For most TCR sequences rarity was the rule, although some public TCRs occurred in many donors.

The sequenced sample consisted of PBMCs. This TCR was recovered from a woman in her twenties or thirties in good health and CMV-seronegative. V usage is TRBV4-1 and J usage is TRBJ2-1; D perhaps matches TRBD1 (6 bases). The CDR3 sequence is CASSQGRGHYNEQFF. DNA of the CDR3: TGCGCCAGCAGCCAGGGCAGGGGACACTACAATGAGCAGTTCTTC.